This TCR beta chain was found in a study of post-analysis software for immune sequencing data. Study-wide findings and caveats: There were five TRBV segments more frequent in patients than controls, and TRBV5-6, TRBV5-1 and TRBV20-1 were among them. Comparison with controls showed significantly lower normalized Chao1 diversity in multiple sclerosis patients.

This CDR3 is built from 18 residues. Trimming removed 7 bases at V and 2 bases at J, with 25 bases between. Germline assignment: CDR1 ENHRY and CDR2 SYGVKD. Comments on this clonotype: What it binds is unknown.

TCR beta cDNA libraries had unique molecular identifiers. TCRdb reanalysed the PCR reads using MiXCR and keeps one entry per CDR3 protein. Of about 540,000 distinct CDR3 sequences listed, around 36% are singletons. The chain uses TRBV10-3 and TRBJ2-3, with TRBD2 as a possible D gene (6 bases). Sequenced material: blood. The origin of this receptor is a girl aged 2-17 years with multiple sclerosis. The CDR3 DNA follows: TGTGCCATCATCCTGCATGGGGGACGGGGGTCCTTCACAGATACGCAGTATTTT. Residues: CAIILHGGRGSFTDTQYF.